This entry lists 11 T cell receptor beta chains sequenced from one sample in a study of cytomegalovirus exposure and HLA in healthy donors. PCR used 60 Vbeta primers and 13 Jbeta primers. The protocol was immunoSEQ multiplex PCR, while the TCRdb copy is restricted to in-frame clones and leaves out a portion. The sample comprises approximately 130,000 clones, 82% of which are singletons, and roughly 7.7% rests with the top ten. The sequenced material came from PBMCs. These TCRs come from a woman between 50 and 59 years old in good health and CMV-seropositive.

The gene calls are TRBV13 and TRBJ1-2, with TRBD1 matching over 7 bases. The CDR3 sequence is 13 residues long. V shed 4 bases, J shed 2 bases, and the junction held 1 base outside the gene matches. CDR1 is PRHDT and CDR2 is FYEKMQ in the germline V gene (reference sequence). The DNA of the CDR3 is TGTGCCAGCAGCTCGACAGGGAACTATGGCTACACCTTC. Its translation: CASSSTGNYGYTF. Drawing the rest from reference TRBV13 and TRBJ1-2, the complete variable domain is AAGVIQSPRHLIKEKRETATLKCYPIPRHDTVYWYQQGPGQDPQFLISFYEKMQSDKGSIPDRFSAQQFSDYHSELNMSSLELGDSALYFCASSSTGNYGYTFGSGTRLTVV.

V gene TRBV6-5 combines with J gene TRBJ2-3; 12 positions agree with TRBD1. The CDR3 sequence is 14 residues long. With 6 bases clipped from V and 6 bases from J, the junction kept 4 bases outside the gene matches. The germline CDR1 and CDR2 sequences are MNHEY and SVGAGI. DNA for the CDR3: TGTGCCAGCAGGGGACAGGGGGCAGTGGATACGCAGTATTTT. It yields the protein CASRGQGAVDTQYF.

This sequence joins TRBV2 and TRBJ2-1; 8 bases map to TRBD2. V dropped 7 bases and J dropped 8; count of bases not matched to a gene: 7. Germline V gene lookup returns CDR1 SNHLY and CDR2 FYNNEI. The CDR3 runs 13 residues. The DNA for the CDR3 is TGTGCCAGCACCGGGACCGGGAGGGATGAGCAGTTCTTC. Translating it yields CASTGTGRDEQFF. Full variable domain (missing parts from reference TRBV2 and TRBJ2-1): EPEVTQTPSHQVTQMGQEVILRCVPISNHLYFYWYRQILGQKVEFLVSFYNNEISEKSEIFDDQFSVERPDGSNFTLKIRSTKLEDSAMYFCASTGTGRDEQFFGPGTRLTVL.

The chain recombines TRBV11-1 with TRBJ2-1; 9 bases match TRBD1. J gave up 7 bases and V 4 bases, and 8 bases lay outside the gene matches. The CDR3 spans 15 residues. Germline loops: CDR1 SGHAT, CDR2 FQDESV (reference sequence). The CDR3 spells CASSSTGGLDNEQFF. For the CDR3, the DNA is TGTGCCAGCAGCTCGACAGGGGGTCTGGATAATGAGCAGTTCTTC.

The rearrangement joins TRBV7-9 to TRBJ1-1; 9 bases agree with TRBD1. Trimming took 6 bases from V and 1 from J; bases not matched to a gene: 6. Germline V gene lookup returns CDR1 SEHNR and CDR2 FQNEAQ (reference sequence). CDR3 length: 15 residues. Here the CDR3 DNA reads TGTGCCAGCAGATCGATACAGGGGGCGAACACTGAAGCTTTCTTT. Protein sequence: CASRSIQGANTEAFF.

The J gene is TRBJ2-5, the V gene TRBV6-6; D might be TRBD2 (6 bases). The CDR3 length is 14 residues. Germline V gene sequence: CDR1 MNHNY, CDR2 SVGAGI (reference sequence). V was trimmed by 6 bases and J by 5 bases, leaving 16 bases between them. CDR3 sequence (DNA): TGTGCCAGCAGATCAGGGAGGTTGGGGGAGACCCAGTACTTC. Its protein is CASRSGRLGETQYF.

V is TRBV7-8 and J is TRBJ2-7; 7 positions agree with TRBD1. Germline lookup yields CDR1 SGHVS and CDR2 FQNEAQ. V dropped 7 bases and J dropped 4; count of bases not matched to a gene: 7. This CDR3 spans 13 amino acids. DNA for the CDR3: TGTGCCAGCAACCAAGGACAGGCATACGAGCAGTACTTC. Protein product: CASNQGQAYEQYF.

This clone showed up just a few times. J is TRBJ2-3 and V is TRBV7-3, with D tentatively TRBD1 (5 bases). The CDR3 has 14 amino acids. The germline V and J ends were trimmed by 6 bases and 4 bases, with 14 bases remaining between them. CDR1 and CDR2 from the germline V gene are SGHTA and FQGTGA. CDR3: CASSSGQGADTQYF. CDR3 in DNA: TGTGCCAGCAGTTCTGGACAAGGGGCAGATACGCAGTATTTT.

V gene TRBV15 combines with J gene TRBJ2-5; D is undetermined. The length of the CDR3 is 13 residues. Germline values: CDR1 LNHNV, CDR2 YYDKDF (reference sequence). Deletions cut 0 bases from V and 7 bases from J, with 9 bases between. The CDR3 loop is CATSRERPGTQYF. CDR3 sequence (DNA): TGTGCCACCAGCAGAGAACGACCGGGGACCCAGTACTTC.

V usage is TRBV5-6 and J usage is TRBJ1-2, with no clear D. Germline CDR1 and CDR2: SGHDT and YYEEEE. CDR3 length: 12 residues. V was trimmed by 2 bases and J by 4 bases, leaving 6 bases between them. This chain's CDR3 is CASSFSSYGYTF. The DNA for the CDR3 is TGTGCCAGCAGCTTTTCGAGCTATGGCTACACCTTC.

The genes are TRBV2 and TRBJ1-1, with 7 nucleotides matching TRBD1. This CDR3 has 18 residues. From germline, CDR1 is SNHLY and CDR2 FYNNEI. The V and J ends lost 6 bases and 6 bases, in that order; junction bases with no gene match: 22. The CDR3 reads CASSGDRVFLGSGAEAFF. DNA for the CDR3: TGTGCCAGCAGCGGTGACAGGGTCTTTTTGGGTTCGGGCGCTGAAGCTTTCTTT.